This T cell receptor beta chain was captured in a study of CD8+ T cells in alopecia areata. Study details: Severity was scored as percentage of affected scalp area in treated patients.

Following RNA extraction, reverse transcription yielded cDNA that acted as the sequencing template. The table came from immunoSEQ multiplex PCR; TCRdb's copy has only in-frame clones and leaves some out. Found here are hundreds of thousands of clones, 55% to 75% of them singletons; the top ten hold about 1.7%. Treatment: oral pan-JAK inhibitor, 5-10 mg twice daily. Peripheral blood, together with lesional scalp punch biopsies, was collected from alopecia areata patients. V lost 3 bases and J lost 2; bases outside the gene matches: 5. The CDR3 has 15 amino acids. Germline CDR1 and CDR2: SGDLS and YYNGEE.

The chain employs TRBV9 and TRBJ1-3, with TRBD1 matching 7 bases. The receptor comes from a human donor with alopecia areata. This specimen was CD4+ T cells sorted from blood, taken at week 24, from a patient treated with tofacitinib. For the CDR3, the DNA is TGTGCCAGCAGCGCCGTAGGGACAGCTGGAAACACCATATATTTT. This translates into CASSAVGTAGNTIYF.